The present T cell receptor (beta chain) was sequenced within a study of chemoradiotherapy in HPV16-positive cancers. The V end lost 6 bases, the J end lost 0 bases, and 12 bases lay between the germline ends. Looked up from germline, CDR1 is MNHEY and CDR2 is SMNVEV (reference sequence). This CDR3 contains 15 residues. Libraries were prepared by immunoSEQ multiplex PCR; TCRdb keeps only in-frame clonotypes and omits some of them. In the table there are approximately 12,000 clones, 81% of which are singletons. The sample was acquired from a patient who underwent chemoradiotherapy. The rearrangement uses TRBV27 and TRBJ2-1; no clear D. The receptor comes from a human donor with HPV-associated anogenital cancer. Here the CDR3 reads CASRSDGSSYNEQFF. Here the CDR3 DNA reads TGTGCCAGCAGGAGTGATGGCAGCTCCTACAATGAGCAGTTCTTC.